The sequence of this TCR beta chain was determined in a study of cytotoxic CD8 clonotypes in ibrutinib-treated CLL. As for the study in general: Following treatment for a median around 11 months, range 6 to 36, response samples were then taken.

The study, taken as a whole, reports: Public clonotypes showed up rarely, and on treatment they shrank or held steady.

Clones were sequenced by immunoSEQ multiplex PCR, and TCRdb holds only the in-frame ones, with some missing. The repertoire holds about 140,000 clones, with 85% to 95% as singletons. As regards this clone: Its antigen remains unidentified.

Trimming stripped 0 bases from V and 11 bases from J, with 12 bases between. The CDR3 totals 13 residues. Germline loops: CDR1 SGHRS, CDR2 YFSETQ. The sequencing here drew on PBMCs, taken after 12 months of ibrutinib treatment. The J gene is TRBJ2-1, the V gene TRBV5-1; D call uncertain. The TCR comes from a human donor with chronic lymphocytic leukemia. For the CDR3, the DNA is TGCGCCAGCAGCTTGGAGGTCCCCAGCAAGCAGTTCTTC. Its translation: CASSLEVPSKQFF.